The entry that follows covers one T cell receptor beta chain sequence. Deletions cut 5 bases from V and 0 bases from J, with 11 bases between. This CDR3 is 15 amino acids long. CDR1 and CDR2 (germline): MDHEN, SYDVKM. This record belongs to a study of blood T cell repertoires in COVID-19. Study in general: Acute and convalescent COVID-19 specimens originated in the United States, Italy and Spain.

The authors' processing: Scientists estimated how many nucleated cells there were by amplifying reference gene primers. Using immunoSEQ multiplex PCR, the repertoire was profiled, and TCRdb retains in-frame clones only, with some absent. D and trimming were read from the DNA, whereas the V and J calls and clone size are those reported in that table. In the table there are approximately 300,000 clones, around four fifths of which are singletons. This clonotype was obtained from a woman between 45 and 60 years old with active or convalescent COVID-19. The source material was peripheral blood. V usage is TRBV28 and J usage is TRBJ1-5; D ambiguous. The CDR3 nucleotides are TGTGCCAGCAGTCAACTGAGGGTTAGCAATCAGCCCCAGCATTTT. It codes for CASSQLRVSNQPQHF.